Sequencing of this T cell receptor beta chain was carried out in a study of CD8+CD57+ T cells in acquired aplastic anemia. The overall study: CD4+ and CD8+ cells, once sorted, gave DNA averaging around 3.4 ug.

The template for TCR beta VDJ and CDR3 sequence profiling was genomic DNA. TCRdb re-derived calls from the reads in MiXCR, one entry per CDR3 protein. The data contain over 40,000 distinct CDR3 sequences, roughly 69% of them seen just once; the ten biggest clones take up roughly three fifths. The sequenced patients had an expansion of CD8+CD57+ cells seen by flow cytometry. This clonotype was sampled from a human donor with aplastic anemia. Sequences were obtained from sorted CD4+, CD8+, or CD8+CD57+ T cells (not recorded which) from PBMCs.

This chain's CDR3 is CATSEGDYTDTQYF. The CDR3 nucleotides are TGTGCCACCAGCGAGGGGGATTACACAGATACGCAGTATTTT. V gene TRBV15 combines with J gene TRBJ2-3, with a weak D call TRBD1 (6 bases). The CDR3 extends over 14 amino acids. The V gene lost 5 bases and the J gene lost 2 bases, with 11 bases spanning the gap. The germline V gene encodes CDR1 LNHNV and CDR2 YYDKDF (reference sequence).